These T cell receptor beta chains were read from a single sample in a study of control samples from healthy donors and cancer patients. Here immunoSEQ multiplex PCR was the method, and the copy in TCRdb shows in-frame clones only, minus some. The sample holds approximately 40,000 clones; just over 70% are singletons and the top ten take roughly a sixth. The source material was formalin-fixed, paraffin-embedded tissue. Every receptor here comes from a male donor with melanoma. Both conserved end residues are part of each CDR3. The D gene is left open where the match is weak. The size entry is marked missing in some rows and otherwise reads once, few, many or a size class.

CDR3nt: TGTGTCAGCAGTGAACCTCTTGGGACTAGACCCGCCGGTTGGTTCTTC
CDR3aa: CVSSEPLGTRPAGWFF
v_gene: TRBV28
abundance: .
j_gene: TRBJ2-1
d_gene: TRBD2

CDR3nt: TGCGCCAGCAGCCCGGAGGGACTAGCAGTTTCCTACGAGCAGTACTTC
CDR3aa: CASSPEGLAVSYEQYF
v_gene: TRBV5-1
abundance: .
j_gene: TRBJ2-7
d_gene: TRBD2

CDR3nt: TGTGCCAGCGGTTCCTCCGTTGTCGGCCTATCCTACGAGCAGTACTTC
CDR3aa: CASGSSVVGLSYEQYF
v_gene: TRBV27
abundance: .
j_gene: TRBJ2-7
d_gene: .

CDR3nt: TGTGCCAGTAGTATCGGGGGGACAGGGATTCACGAGCAGTACTTC
CDR3aa: CASSIGGTGIHEQYF
v_gene: TRBV19
abundance: medium-sized
j_gene: TRBJ2-7
d_gene: TRBD1

CDR3nt: TGCGCCACCCAGCGGGATGACTATGGCTACACCTTC
CDR3aa: CATQRDDYGYTF
v_gene: TRBV10-2
abundance: .
j_gene: TRBJ1-2
d_gene: .

CDR3nt: TGTGCCAGCAGTGCAGGACAGGGCCCCACTGAAGCTTTCTTT
CDR3aa: CASSAGQGPTEAFF
v_gene: TRBV28
abundance: .
j_gene: TRBJ1-1
d_gene: TRBD1

CDR3nt: TGTGCCAGCAGTTACGGGGGGAATCAGCCCCAGCATTTT
CDR3aa: CASSYGGNQPQHF
v_gene: TRBV6-2/TRBV6-3
abundance: .
j_gene: TRBJ1-5
d_gene: .

CDR3nt: TGCGCCAGCAGCGGCGGGAGCTCCTACAATGAGCAGTTCTTC
CDR3aa: CASSGGSSYNEQFF
v_gene: TRBV10-1
abundance: few
j_gene: TRBJ2-1
d_gene: TRBD2

CDR3nt: TGTGCCAGCTCAACAAGCACTAGCGGGACACAAGAGACCCAGTACTTC
CDR3aa: CASSTSTSGTQETQYF
v_gene: TRBV18
abundance: few
j_gene: TRBJ2-5
d_gene: TRBD2

CDR3nt: TGTGCCACCAGTGATTACCGCACCGGGGAGCTGTTTTTT
CDR3aa: CATSDYRTGELFF
v_gene: TRBV24-1
abundance: .
j_gene: TRBJ2-2
d_gene: .

CDR3nt: TGTGCCAGCAGTGCCCGGCAGGGACGCTTTAATGAAAAACTGTTTTTT
CDR3aa: CASSARQGRFNEKLFF
v_gene: TRBV25-1
abundance: .
j_gene: TRBJ1-4
d_gene: .

CDR3nt: TGTGCCAGCACTGGTGGCCCTGTGGGCACTGAAGCTTTCTTT
CDR3aa: CASTGGPVGTEAFF
v_gene: TRBV21-1
abundance: .
j_gene: TRBJ1-1
d_gene: .

CDR3nt: TGTGCCAGCAGTTTATGGACAGTCGGGACTAGCGGGATTGTTTTGGATACGCAGTATTTT
CDR3aa: CASSLWTVGTSGIVLDTQYF
v_gene: TRBV28
abundance: .
j_gene: TRBJ2-3
d_gene: TRBD2

CDR3nt: TGCGCCAGCAGGTGGGCCAACGGAGAGCAGTTCTTC
CDR3aa: CASRWANGEQFF
v_gene: TRBV5-1
abundance: .
j_gene: TRBJ2-1
d_gene: .

CDR3nt: TGTGCCAGCGCCCCCGACAGGGGAGTAGGTACGCAGTATTTT
CDR3aa: CASAPDRGVGTQYF
v_gene: TRBV27
abundance: few
j_gene: TRBJ2-3
d_gene: TRBD1

CDR3nt: TGTGCCAGCAGTTTGGGACAGGGTGCTGTTGCTTTCTTT
CDR3aa: CASSLGQGAVAFF
v_gene: TRBV28
abundance: few
j_gene: TRBJ1-1
d_gene: TRBD1

CDR3nt: TGTGCCAGCAGTTCCCAAGCGGGAGGACCAGATACGCAGTATTTT
CDR3aa: CASSSQAGGPDTQYF
v_gene: TRBV28
abundance: .
j_gene: TRBJ2-3
d_gene: TRBD2

CDR3nt: TGTGCCTGGAGTCCGCAGACCGAGCAGTACTTC
CDR3aa: CAWSPQTEQYF
v_gene: TRBV30
abundance: few
j_gene: TRBJ2-7
d_gene: .

CDR3nt: TGTGCCAGCAGCTTAGAGGGTTCGCCTTTGGGTACGCAGTATTTT
CDR3aa: CASSLEGSPLGTQYF
v_gene: TRBV11-2
abundance: .
j_gene: TRBJ2-3
d_gene: .

CDR3nt: TGTGCCAGCAGCCCTGGACAGGGACGCAATCAGCCCCAGCATTTT
CDR3aa: CASSPGQGRNQPQHF
v_gene: TRBV7-9
abundance: .
j_gene: TRBJ1-5
d_gene: TRBD1

CDR3nt: TGTGCCAGCTCCCAAATTCCTGTACAGGGCCAGGCGGGAGAGACCCAGTACTTC
CDR3aa: CASSQIPVQGQAGETQYF
v_gene: TRBV18
abundance: once
j_gene: TRBJ2-5
d_gene: .

CDR3nt: TGTAAAGCGGGGAGCTCCTACGAGCAGTACTTC
CDR3aa: CKAGSSYEQYF
v_gene: TRBV6-5
abundance: .
j_gene: TRBJ2-7
d_gene: TRBD2

CDR3nt: TGTGCCAGCAGCCCTCCTCGGCGGCTAGCGGGAGGGGCCTCCTACAATGAGCAGTTCTTC
CDR3aa: CASSPPRRLAGGASYNEQFF
v_gene: TRBV3-1/TRBV3-2
abundance: few
j_gene: TRBJ2-1
d_gene: TRBD2

CDR3nt: TGCAGCGTTGTCCCCCCGGACACCTACGAGCAGTACTTC
CDR3aa: CSVVPPDTYEQYF
v_gene: TRBV29-1
abundance: .
j_gene: TRBJ2-7
d_gene: .

CDR3nt: TGTGCCAGCAGCGTAGAAGATCGGGGGGAGGCGACTAGTGTAATTGGTTCGGCTTTCTTT
CDR3aa: CASSVEDRGEATSVIGSAFF
v_gene: TRBV9
abundance: .
j_gene: TRBJ1-1
d_gene: .

CDR3nt: TGTGCCAGCAGCCAAGAATCCGAGTGGGTCTTGGGCGAGCAGTACTTC
CDR3aa: CASSQESEWVLGEQYF
v_gene: TRBV4-2
abundance: once
j_gene: TRBJ2-7
d_gene: .

CDR3nt: TGTGCCAGCAGCCCGTGGGCAGGGGGCACAGATACGCAGTATTTT
CDR3aa: CASSPWAGGTDTQYF
v_gene: TRBV7-3
abundance: .
j_gene: TRBJ2-3
d_gene: .

CDR3nt: TGTGCCAGCTCACCACCGAGGGTCATGGGATACACAGATACGCAGTATTTT
CDR3aa: CASSPPRVMGYTDTQYF
v_gene: TRBV18
abundance: few
j_gene: TRBJ2-3
d_gene: .

CDR3nt: TGTACCAGCAGTTACGATTGGGGAGCACAAGAGCGAGGGCAGTTCTTC
CDR3aa: CTSSYDWGAQERGQFF
v_gene: TRBV6-5
abundance: .
j_gene: TRBJ2-1
d_gene: .

CDR3nt: TGTGCCAGCACCCGGGGGACTAGCTCGGAGACCCAGTACTTC
CDR3aa: CASTRGTSSETQYF
v_gene: TRBV5-6
abundance: .
j_gene: TRBJ2-5
d_gene: TRBD2

CDR3nt: TGTGCCAGCAGCTTTCTTTTGACAGACACAGATACGCAGTATTTT
CDR3aa: CASSFLLTDTDTQYF
v_gene: TRBV12-1
abundance: .
j_gene: TRBJ2-3
d_gene: .

CDR3nt: TGTGCCAGCAGCGCGACTGCTGGGGCCAACGTCCTGACTTTC
CDR3aa: CASSATAGANVLTF
v_gene: TRBV9
abundance: .
j_gene: TRBJ2-6
d_gene: .

CDR3nt: TGTGCCAGCAGCTTAGGAGGGGGGGCCTACAATGAGCAGTTCTTC
CDR3aa: CASSLGGGAYNEQFF
v_gene: TRBV11-3
abundance: once
j_gene: TRBJ2-1
d_gene: .

CDR3nt: TGTGCCACCAGTGATTTGTTAGGTCGGGAGACCGGGGAGCTGTTTTTT
CDR3aa: CATSDLLGRETGELFF
v_gene: TRBV24-1
abundance: .
j_gene: TRBJ2-2
d_gene: .

CDR3nt: TGTGCCAGCAGTTCCCGGGCCCCCCGTCCGAGTGAGGGGGGGGCGTTCTATGGCTACACCTTC
CDR3aa: CASSSRAPRPSEGGAFYGYTF
v_gene: TRBV6-7
abundance: many
j_gene: TRBJ1-2
d_gene: .

CDR3nt: TGTGCCAGCAGCGTAGGGGGCAGGGTTGATGAAAAACTGTTTTTT
CDR3aa: CASSVGGRVDEKLFF
v_gene: TRBV9
abundance: few
j_gene: TRBJ1-4
d_gene: .